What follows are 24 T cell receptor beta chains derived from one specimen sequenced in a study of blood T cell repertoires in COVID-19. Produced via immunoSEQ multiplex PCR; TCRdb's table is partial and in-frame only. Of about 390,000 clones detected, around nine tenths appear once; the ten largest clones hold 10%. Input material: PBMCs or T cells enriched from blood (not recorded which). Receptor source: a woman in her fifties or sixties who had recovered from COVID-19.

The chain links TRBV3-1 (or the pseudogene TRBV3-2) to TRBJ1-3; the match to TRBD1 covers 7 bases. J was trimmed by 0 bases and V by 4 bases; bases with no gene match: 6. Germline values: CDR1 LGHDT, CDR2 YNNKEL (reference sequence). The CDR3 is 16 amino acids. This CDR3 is CASSLIGGLSGNTIYF. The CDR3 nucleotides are TGTGCCAGCAGCCTGATAGGGGGCCTCTCTGGAAACACCATATATTTT.

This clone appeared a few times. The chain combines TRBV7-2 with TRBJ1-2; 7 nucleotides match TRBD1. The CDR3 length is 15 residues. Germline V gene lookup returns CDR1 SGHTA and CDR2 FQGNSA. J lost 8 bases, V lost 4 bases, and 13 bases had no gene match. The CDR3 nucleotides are TGTGCCAGCAGCTACTCTGGAGAGGGGGCTGGCGGCTACACCTTC. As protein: CASSYSGEGAGGYTF.

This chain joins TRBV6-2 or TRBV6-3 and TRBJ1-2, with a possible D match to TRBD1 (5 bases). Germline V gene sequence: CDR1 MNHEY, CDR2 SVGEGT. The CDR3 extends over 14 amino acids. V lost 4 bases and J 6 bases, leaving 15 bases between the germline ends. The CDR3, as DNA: TGTGCCAGCAGTTCCCCCGGGACTCAAGATGGCTACACCTTC. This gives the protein CASSSPGTQDGYTF.

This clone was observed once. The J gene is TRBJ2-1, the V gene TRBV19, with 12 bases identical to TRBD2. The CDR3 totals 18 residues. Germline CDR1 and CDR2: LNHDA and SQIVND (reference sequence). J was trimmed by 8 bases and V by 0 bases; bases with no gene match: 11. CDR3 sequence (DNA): TGTGCCAGTAGTATAGATGGCCCGGGACTAGCGGGCAGGGATGAGCAGTTCTTC. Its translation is CASSIDGPGLAGRDEQFF.

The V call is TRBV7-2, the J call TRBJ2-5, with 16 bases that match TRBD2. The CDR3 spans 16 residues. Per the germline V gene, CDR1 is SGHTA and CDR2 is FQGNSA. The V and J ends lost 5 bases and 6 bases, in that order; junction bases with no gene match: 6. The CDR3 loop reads CASSPGTSGGAKTQYF. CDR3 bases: TGTGCCAGCAGCCCGGGGACTAGCGGGGGGGCCAAGACCCAGTACTTC. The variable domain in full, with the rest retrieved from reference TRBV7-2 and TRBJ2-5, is GAGVSQSPSNKVTEKGKDVELRCDPISGHTALYWYRQSLGQGLEFLIYFQGNSAPDKSGLPSDRFSAERTGGSVSTLTIQRTQQEDSAVYLCASSPGTSGGAKTQYFGPGTRLLVL.

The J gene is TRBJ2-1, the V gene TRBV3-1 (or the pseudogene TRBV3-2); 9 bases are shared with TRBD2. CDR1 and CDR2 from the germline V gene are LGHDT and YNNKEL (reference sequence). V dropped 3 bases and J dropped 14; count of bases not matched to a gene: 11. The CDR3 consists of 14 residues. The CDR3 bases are TGTGCCAGCAGCCAGGATCCGAGCGGGGGGAGGAAGTTCTTC. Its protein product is CASSQDPSGGRKFF.

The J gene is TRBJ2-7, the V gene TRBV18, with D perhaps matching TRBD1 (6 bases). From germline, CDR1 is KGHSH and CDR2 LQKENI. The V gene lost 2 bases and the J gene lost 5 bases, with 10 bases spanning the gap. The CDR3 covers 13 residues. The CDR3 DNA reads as TGTGCCAGCTCACCAGGGGCAGGGGACGAGCAGTACTTC. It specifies CASSPGAGDEQYF.

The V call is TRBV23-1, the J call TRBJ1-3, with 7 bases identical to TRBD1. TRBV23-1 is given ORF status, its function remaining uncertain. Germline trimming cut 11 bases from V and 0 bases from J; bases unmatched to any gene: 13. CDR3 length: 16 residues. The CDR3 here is CAGKYRDSLSGNTIYF. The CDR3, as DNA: TGCGCCGGGAAGTACCGGGACAGCCTCTCTGGAAACACCATATATTTT.

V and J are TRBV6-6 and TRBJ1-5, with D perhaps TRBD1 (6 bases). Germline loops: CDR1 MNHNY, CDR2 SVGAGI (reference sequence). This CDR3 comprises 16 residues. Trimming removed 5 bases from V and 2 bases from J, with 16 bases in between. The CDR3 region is CASSPAGGAGNQPQHF. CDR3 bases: TGTGCCAGCAGTCCAGCCGGGGGGGCGGGCAATCAGCCCCAGCATTTT.

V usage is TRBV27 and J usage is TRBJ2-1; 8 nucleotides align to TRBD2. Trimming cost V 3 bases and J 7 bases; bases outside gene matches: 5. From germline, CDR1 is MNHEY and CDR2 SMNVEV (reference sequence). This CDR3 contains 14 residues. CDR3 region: CASSLQKRGNEQFF. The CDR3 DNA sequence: TGTGCCAGCAGTTTGCAGAAGCGGGGGAATGAGCAGTTCTTC.

The CDR3 loop is CASSGGSGAFF. The CDR3 coding sequence is TGTGCCAGCAGTGGCGGGTCGGGAGCTTTCTTT. The chain employs TRBV25-1 and TRBJ1-1; D gene ambiguous. Trimming shortened V by 4 bases and J by 10 bases, and 10 bases separated the two germline ends. The CDR3 has 11 residues. Germline V gene data show CDR1 as MGHDK and CDR2 as SYGVNS.

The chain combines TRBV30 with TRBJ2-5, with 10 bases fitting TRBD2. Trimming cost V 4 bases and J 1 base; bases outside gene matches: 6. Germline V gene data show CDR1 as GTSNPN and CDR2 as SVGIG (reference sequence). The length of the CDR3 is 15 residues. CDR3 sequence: CAWTRAGGVQETQYF. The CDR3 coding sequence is TGTGCCTGGACCAGAGCGGGGGGGGTCCAAGAGACCCAGTACTTC.

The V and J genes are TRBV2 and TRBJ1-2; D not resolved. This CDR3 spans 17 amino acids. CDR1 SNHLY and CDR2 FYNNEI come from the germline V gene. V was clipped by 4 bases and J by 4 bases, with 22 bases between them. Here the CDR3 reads CASSVGFGAETFYGYTF. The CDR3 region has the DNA TGTGCCAGCAGTGTTGGCTTCGGTGCGGAGACCTTCTATGGCTACACCTTC.

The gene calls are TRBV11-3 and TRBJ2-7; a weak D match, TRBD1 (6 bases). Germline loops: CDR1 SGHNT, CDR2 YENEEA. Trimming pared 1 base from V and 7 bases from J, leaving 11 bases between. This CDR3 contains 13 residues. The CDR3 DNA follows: TGTGCCAGCAGCTTAGCCCCCAGGGGAGAGCAGTACTTC. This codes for CASSLAPRGEQYF.

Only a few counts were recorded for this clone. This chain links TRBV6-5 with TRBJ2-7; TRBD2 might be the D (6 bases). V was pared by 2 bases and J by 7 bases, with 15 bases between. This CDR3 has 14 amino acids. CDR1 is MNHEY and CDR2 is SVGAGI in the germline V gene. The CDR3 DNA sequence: TGTGCCAGCAGTTACGGAGGGGTTTCGGGAGAGCAGTACTTC. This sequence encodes CASSYGGVSGEQYF.

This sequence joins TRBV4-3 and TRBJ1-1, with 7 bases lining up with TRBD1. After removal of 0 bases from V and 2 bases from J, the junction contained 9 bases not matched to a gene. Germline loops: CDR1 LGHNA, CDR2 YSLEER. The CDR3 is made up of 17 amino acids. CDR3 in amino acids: CASSQDGDRVENTEAFF. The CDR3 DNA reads TGCGCCAGCAGCCAAGATGGAGACAGGGTGGAAAACACTGAAGCTTTCTTT.

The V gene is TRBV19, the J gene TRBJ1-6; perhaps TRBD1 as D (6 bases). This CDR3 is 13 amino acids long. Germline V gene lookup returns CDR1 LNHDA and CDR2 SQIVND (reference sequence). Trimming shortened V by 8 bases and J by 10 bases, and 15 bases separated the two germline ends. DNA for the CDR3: TGTGCCAGTGGGGCACAGGGAAAATCACCCCTCCACTTT. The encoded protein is CASGAQGKSPLHF.

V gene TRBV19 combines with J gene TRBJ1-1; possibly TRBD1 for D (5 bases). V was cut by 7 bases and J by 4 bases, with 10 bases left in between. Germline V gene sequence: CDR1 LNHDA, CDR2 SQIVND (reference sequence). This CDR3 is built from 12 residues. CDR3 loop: CASTGSATEAFF. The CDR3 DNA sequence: TGTGCCAGTACAGGGTCGGCCACTGAAGCTTTCTTT.

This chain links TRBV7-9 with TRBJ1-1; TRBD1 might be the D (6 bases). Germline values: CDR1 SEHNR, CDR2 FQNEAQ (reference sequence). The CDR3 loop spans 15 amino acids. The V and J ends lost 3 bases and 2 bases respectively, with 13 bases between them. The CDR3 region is CASSLDKGGNTEAFF. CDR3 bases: TGTGCCAGCAGCTTGGACAAAGGGGGAAACACTGAAGCTTTCTTT.

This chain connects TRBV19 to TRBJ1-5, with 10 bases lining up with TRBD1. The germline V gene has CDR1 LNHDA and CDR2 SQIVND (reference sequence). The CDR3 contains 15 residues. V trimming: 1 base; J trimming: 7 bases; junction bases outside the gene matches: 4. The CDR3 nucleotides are TGTGCCAGTAGTATAGGGGGGACAGGGGACCAGCCCCAGCATTTT. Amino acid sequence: CASSIGGTGDQPQHF. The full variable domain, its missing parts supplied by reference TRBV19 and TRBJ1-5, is DGGITQSPKYLFRKEGQNVTLSCEQNLNHDAMYWYRQDPGQGLRLIYYSQIVNDFQKGDIAEGYSVSREKKESFPLTVTSAQKNPTAFYLCASSIGGTGDQPQHFGDGTRLSIL.

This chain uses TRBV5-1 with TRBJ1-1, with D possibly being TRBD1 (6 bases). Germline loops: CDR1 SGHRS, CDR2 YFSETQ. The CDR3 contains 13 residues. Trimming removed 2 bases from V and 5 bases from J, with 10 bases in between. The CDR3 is CASSFGTLTEAFF. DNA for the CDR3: TGCGCCAGCAGCTTCGGGACACTGACTGAAGCTTTCTTT.

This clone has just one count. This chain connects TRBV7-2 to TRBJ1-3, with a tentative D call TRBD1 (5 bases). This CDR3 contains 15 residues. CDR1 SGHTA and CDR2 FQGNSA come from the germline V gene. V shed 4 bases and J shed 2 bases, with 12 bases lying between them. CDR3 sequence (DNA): TGTGCCAGCAGCTCACAAACAGGAACTGGAAACACCATATATTTT. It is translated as CASSSQTGTGNTIYF.

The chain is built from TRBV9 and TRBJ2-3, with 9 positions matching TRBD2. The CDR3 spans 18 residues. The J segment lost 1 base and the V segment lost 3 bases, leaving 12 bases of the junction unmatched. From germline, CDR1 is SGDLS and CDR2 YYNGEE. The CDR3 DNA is TGTGCCAGCAGCGCCGCCGGCGGCGGGGGGGCGCGCACAGATACGCAGTATTTT. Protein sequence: CASSAAGGGGARTDTQYF.

CDR3 in amino acids: CAWWSSSYNSPLHF. In nucleotides, the CDR3 is TGTGCCTGGTGGAGTAGCTCCTATAATTCACCCCTCCACTTT. V gene TRBV30 combines with J gene TRBJ1-6; no definite D call. Trimming took off 5 bases at V and 0 bases at J, with 8 bases between the two ends. Germline-derived CDR1 and CDR2 are GTSNPN and SVGIG (reference sequence). This CDR3 is 14 amino acids long. Supplemented by reference TRBV30 and TRBJ1-6, the full variable domain reads SQTIHQWPATLVQPVGSPLSLECTVEGTSNPNLYWYRQAAGRGLQLLFYSVGIGQISSEVPQNLSASRPQDRQFILSSKKLLLSDSGFYLCAWWSSSYNSPLHFGNGTRLTVT.